This entry lists 21 T cell receptor beta chains sequenced from one sample in a study of monozygotic twins with inflammatory bowel disease. TCRdb re-called the 5' RACE reads, yielding one record per CDR3 amino acid sequence without DNA. Here the sample table reports about 380,000 distinct CDR3 sequences. The material sequenced was blood. The receptors derive from a human donor with ulcerative colitis or Crohn's disease, or a healthy co-twin of an affected twin (not recorded which).

The chain joins TRBV10-3 to TRBJ2-7; absent DNA, TCRdb's TRBD2 call cannot be checked. The germline V gene has CDR1 ENHRY and CDR2 SYGVKD. This CDR3 has 14 residues. The CDR3 loop reads CAISEGGGAYEQYF.

The chain carries TRBV5-1 and TRBJ2-5; with no DNA, the TCRdb D assignment of TRBD1 cannot be verified. The V gene's germline CDR1 is SGHRS and CDR2 YFSETQ. This CDR3 comprises 17 residues. The CDR3 reads CASSLAHARGGQETQYF.

The chain employs TRBV12-3 or TRBV12-4 and TRBJ2-1; there is no DNA to check the TCRdb D call of TRBD2. This CDR3 region has 18 residues. The CDR3 loop is CASSLHRSGGRGSTEQFF.

The rearrangement joins TRBV24-1 to TRBJ2-1; without DNA, the TCRdb call of TRBD1 cannot be checked. The CDR3 has 16 amino acids. Germline-derived CDR1 and CDR2 are KGHDR and SFDVKD. The CDR3 protein is CATSDPGGPNHNEQLF.

This chain joins TRBV4-1 and TRBJ2-3; the D call from TCRdb, TRBD2, cannot be confirmed without DNA. Germline CDR1 is MGHRA and CDR2 is YSYEKL. The CDR3 has 21 amino acids. CDR3 amino acids: CASSLDSGLAGGLTQPDTQYF.

The chain couples TRBV4-3 to TRBJ2-3; TCRdb picks TRBD2, but there is no DNA to check that call. The CDR3 spans 16 residues. Germline V gene lookup returns CDR1 LGHNA and CDR2 YSLEER. The CDR3 region is CASSQVGLAVADTQYF.

The chain links TRBV20-1 to TRBJ2-2; TCRdb calls TRBD1, which cannot be checked without DNA. The CDR3 runs 15 residues. CDR1 DFQATT and CDR2 SNEGSKA come from the germline V gene (reference sequence). The CDR3 loop is CSAGQGASNTGELFF.

This chain links TRBV20-1 with TRBJ2-7; with no DNA, the TCRdb D assignment of TRBD1 cannot be verified. The germline gives CDR1 DFQATT, CDR2 SNEGSKA (reference sequence). There are 14 residues in the CDR3. The CDR3: CSALSTGNYGEQYF.

J is TRBJ2-1 and V is TRBV5-1; absent DNA, TCRdb's TRBD1 call cannot be checked. Looked up from germline, CDR1 is SGHRS and CDR2 is YFSETQ. The CDR3 covers 13 residues. Here the CDR3 reads CASSLEGLNEQFF. The full variable domain, with the rest looked up from reference TRBV5-1 and TRBJ2-1, is KAGVTQTPRYLIKTRGQQVTLSCSPISGHRSVSWYQQTPGQGLQFLFEYFSETQRNKGNFPGRFSGRQFSNSRSEMNVSTLELGDSALYLCASSLEGLNEQFFGPGTRLTVL.

The rearrangement joins TRBV6-5 to TRBJ2-7; with no DNA, the TCRdb D assignment of TRBD2 cannot be verified. CDR3 size: 13 residues. The germline gives CDR1 MNHEY, CDR2 SVGAGI. CDR3 residues: CASALAGGLEQYF.

The rearrangement links TRBV27 to TRBJ1-2; TCRdb picks TRBD1, but there is no DNA to check that call. Germline lookup yields CDR1 MNHEY and CDR2 SMNVEV (reference sequence). The CDR3 has 13 amino acids. CDR3 sequence reads: CASSWGQFYGYTF.

The chain employs TRBV18 and TRBJ1-1. Looked up from germline, CDR1 is KGHSH and CDR2 is LQKENI. The CDR3 runs to 13 residues. The CDR3 protein is CASSPLHNTEAFF.

The chain has TRBV29-1 and TRBJ1-6; TCRdb proposes TRBD1, but this gene call is untestable without DNA. CDR3 length: 13 amino acids. From germline, CDR1 is SQVTM and CDR2 ANQGSEA. This CDR3 is CSVKGTYNSPLHF.

This chain links TRBV10-3 with TRBJ1-3; TCRdb gives TRBD1 as the D gene, but with no DNA this cannot be confirmed. The CDR3 spans 14 residues. Per germline, CDR1 ENHRY and CDR2 SYGVKD. The CDR3 reads CAISYRGSGNTIYF.

The chain links TRBV14 to TRBJ2-6. CDR1 is SGHDN, CDR2 FVKESK, per germline. The CDR3 is 13 amino acids. The CDR3 loop reads CASSPTWANVLTF.

The chain joins TRBV6-5 to TRBJ2-7; as DNA is missing, the TRBD2 call by TCRdb cannot be tested. CDR3 length: 16 residues. Per the germline V gene, CDR1 is MNHEY and CDR2 is SVGAGI. The CDR3 here is CASSYTLAGGSYEQYF.

The chain combines TRBV27 with TRBJ1-5. This CDR3 spans 12 amino acids. CDR1 MNHEY and CDR2 SMNVEV come from the germline V gene (reference sequence). The CDR3 region is CASSLLGQPQHF.

The chain couples TRBV24-1 to TRBJ2-3; the D call from TCRdb, TRBD1, cannot be confirmed without DNA. The CDR3 sequence is 14 residues long. Germline assignment: CDR1 KGHDR and CDR2 SFDVKD. CDR3 loop: CATSRTGSTDTQYF.

V usage is TRBV4-1 and J usage is TRBJ1-1; TCRdb returns TRBD1, unconfirmable since there is no DNA. The CDR3 is 16 residues long. The germline V gene has CDR1 MGHRA and CDR2 YSYEKL. This chain's CDR3 is CASSQARGGALLEAFF.

The V and J genes are TRBV4-1 and TRBJ1-5. CDR1 MGHRA and CDR2 YSYEKL come from the germline V gene. The CDR3 is made up of 15 amino acids. The CDR3 protein is CASSQEQYSNQPQHF.

This sequence joins TRBV6-5 and TRBJ2-5; lacking DNA, the TRBD1 call made by TCRdb goes unchecked. Per the germline V gene, CDR1 is MNHEY and CDR2 is SVGAGI. The CDR3 is made up of 16 amino acids. The CDR3 sequence: CASSYSRVSRQETQYF.